One and the same sample provided the 17 T cell receptor beta chains below, sequenced in a study of response to subunit inactivated influenza vaccine. Using its own MiXCR run on the RT-PCR reads, TCRdb lists one record per CDR3 protein. The top ten clones hold 10% to 15% of a sample with fewer than 700,000 distinct CDR3 sequences, 10% to 15% of them seen once. The starting material was PBMCs from blood, obtained roughly 48 days after vaccination. These receptors were collected from a man aged 50 or older who received an inactivated influenza vaccine.

The chain uses TRBV28 and TRBJ2-7; D gene uncertain. V lost 1 base, J lost 0 bases, and 22 bases lay in between. Germline CDR1 is MDHEN and CDR2 is SYDVKM. The CDR3 covers 19 residues. The CDR3 sequence: CASSLFPASFRMTSYEQYF. The CDR3 DNA follows: TGTGCCAGCAGTTTATTCCCTGCTTCTTTTCGGATGACCTCCTACGAGCAGTACTTC.

The J gene is TRBJ2-1, the V gene TRBV20-1, with 8 bases matching TRBD1. V was pared by 3 bases and J by 0 bases, with 4 bases of the junction left unmatched. The CDR3 runs 15 residues. Germline assignment: CDR1 DFQATT and CDR2 SNEGSKA (reference sequence). As DNA, the CDR3 is TGCAGTGCTAGGGACGGACAGGGCTCCTACAATGAGCAGTTCTTC. Its protein product is CSARDGQGSYNEQFF.

This clonotype was seen a handful of times. The rearrangement joins TRBV20-1 to TRBJ2-2, with D tentatively TRBD1 (6 bases). CDR1 and CDR2 (germline): DFQATT, SNEGSKA (reference sequence). The CDR3 is 16 amino acids. V was shortened by 1 base and J by 3 bases, with 15 bases between the two germline ends. Written as DNA, the CDR3 is TGCAGTGCTAGAGCTCCCGGGACACTATACACCGGGGAGCTGTTTTTT. The encoded protein is CSARAPGTLYTGELFF.

A remark on this clonotype: This may stem from a read error, because a much larger clone lies one nucleotide away. The chain is built from TRBV4-1 and TRBJ1-5; no firm D call. The germline gives CDR1 MGHRA, CDR2 YSYEKL. This CDR3 has 16 amino acids. DNA of the CDR3: TGCACCAGCAGCCAAGATCTAGGTTTTCGCAATCAGCCCCAGCATTTT. Translating gives CTSSQDLGFRNQPQHF.

CDR3 sequence: CASSQDPSGRDYNEQFF. The DNA of the CDR3 is TGCGCCAGCAGCCAAGATCCGAGCGGGAGAGACTACAATGAGCAGTTCTTC. The rearrangement uses TRBV4-3 and TRBJ2-1, with 8 bases identical to TRBD2. The germline gives CDR1 LGHNA, CDR2 YSLEER. CDR3 length equals 17 residues. V lost 0 bases to trimming and J lost 3 bases; unmatched junction nucleotides: 7.

The J gene is TRBJ2-7, the V gene TRBV20-1, with D possibly matching TRBD2 (7 bases). The V gene's germline CDR1 is DFQATT and CDR2 SNEGSKA (reference sequence). V lost 3 bases, J lost 0 bases, and 15 bases lay in between. The CDR3 totals 15 residues. The CDR3 nucleotides read TGCAGTGCTAGCGGGGGGCAATACCCCTCCTACGAGCAGTACTTC. Its protein product is CSASGGQYPSYEQYF.

There are a few counts of this clonotype. In DNA, the CDR3 is TGTGCCATCAGTGATCGGAGTATGGCGGTCTACTCTGGGGCCAACGTCCTGACTTTC. This gives the protein CAISDRSMAVYSGANVLTF. The gene calls are TRBV10-3 and TRBJ2-6, with D uncertain. Germline CDR1 is ENHRY and CDR2 is SYGVKD. There are 19 residues in the CDR3. V was clipped by 3 bases and J by 0 bases, with 18 bases between them.

The J gene is TRBJ2-1, the V gene TRBV12-3 or TRBV12-4; 14 bases are a match to TRBD2. This CDR3 has 15 residues. The J segment lost 8 bases and the V segment lost 5 bases, leaving 5 bases of the junction unmatched. In nucleotides, the CDR3 is TGTGCCAGCAGTCCTGGGACTAGCGGGAGTTATGAGCAGTTCTTC. Amino acids: CASSPGTSGSYEQFF.

This clonotype was observed many times. The rearrangement joins TRBV20-1 to TRBJ2-4; D gene uncertain. Trimming removed 0 bases at V and 1 base at J, with 10 bases between. The CDR3 covers 15 residues. CDR1 is DFQATT and CDR2 is SNEGSKA in the germline V gene (reference sequence). The CDR3 DNA follows: TGCAGTGCTAGAGAAAAGGAAGGGGCCAAAAACATTCAGTACTTC. This sequence encodes CSAREKEGAKNIQYF.

This clonotype has ten or more counts. The chain has TRBV27 and TRBJ2-7, with TRBD2 identical over 9 bases. The CDR3 consists of 12 residues. J lost 7 bases, V lost 4 bases, and 2 bases had no gene match. Germline CDR1 and CDR2: MNHEY and SMNVEV (reference sequence). This CDR3 reads CASSSGLAEQYF. DNA for the CDR3: TGTGCCAGCAGTTCGGGACTAGCTGAGCAGTACTTC.

This clonotype was detected many times. This chain connects TRBV28 to TRBJ1-2, with TRBD1 matching over 9 bases. Trimming took 9 bases from V and 2 from J; bases not matched to a gene: 10. The CDR3 loop spans 15 amino acids. Looked up from germline, CDR1 is MDHEN and CDR2 is SYDVKM. In DNA, the CDR3 is TGTGCCAGTAACGGATTCGGGACAGGGAACTATGGCTACACCTTC. This translates into CASNGFGTGNYGYTF.

This clonotype has a handful of counts. The chain is built from TRBV7-2 and TRBJ1-2; D ambiguous. The germline V gene encodes CDR1 SGHTA and CDR2 FQGNSA. Trimming removed 1 base from V and 1 base from J, with 7 bases in between. This CDR3 comprises 14 residues. CDR3 sequence: CASSLERLNYGYTF. Here the CDR3 DNA reads TGTGCCAGCAGCTTAGAAAGACTTAACTATGGCTACACCTTC.

The chain employs TRBV4-3 and TRBJ2-5; D is unclear. The length of the CDR3 is 13 residues. Trimming removed 0 bases from V and 4 bases from J, with 6 bases in between. Germline values: CDR1 LGHNA, CDR2 YSLEER. CDR3 in amino acids: CASSQETRETQYF. Here the CDR3 DNA reads TGCGCCAGCAGCCAAGAGACCCGAGAGACCCAGTACTTC.

The table lists this clonotype with many counts. J is TRBJ1-1 and V is TRBV2; D ambiguous. The germline V and J ends were trimmed by 3 bases and 4 bases, with 9 bases remaining between them. There are 13 residues in the CDR3. Per germline, CDR1 SNHLY and CDR2 FYNNEI. The CDR3 sequence is CASSDFESTEAFF. The CDR3, as DNA: TGTGCCAGCAGTGATTTTGAGAGCACTGAAGCTTTCTTT.

This clonotype was detected only a few times. The V call is TRBV29-1, the J call TRBJ2-5, with D perhaps matching TRBD2 (6 bases). The germline V and J ends were trimmed by 6 bases and 9 bases, with 29 bases remaining between them. Germline V gene lookup returns CDR1 SQVTM and CDR2 ANQGSEA. The CDR3 length is 16 residues. The DNA of the CDR3 is TGCAGCGTAAGACCACCCGGTTCAGGGCCACCGGGGGCCCAGTACTTC. Residues: CSVRPPGSGPPGAQYF.

This clonotype was seen a handful of times. The chain is built from TRBV5-1 and TRBJ1-5; D call uncertain. V was cut by 0 bases and J by 2 bases, with 9 bases left in between. The CDR3 spans 15 residues. Germline values: CDR1 SGHRS, CDR2 YFSETQ. As DNA, the CDR3 is TGCGCCAGCAGCTTGGAAGGGAACGGCAATCAGCCCCAGCATTTT. Protein sequence: CASSLEGNGNQPQHF.

The chain uses TRBV7-8 and TRBJ1-5; 7 bases fit TRBD1. The ends lost 5 bases at V and 2 bases at J; junction bases unmatched: 15. The CDR3 totals 18 residues. Germline V CDR1 and CDR2: SGHVS, FQNEAQ. In DNA, the CDR3 is TGTGCCAGCAGCCCTCGATTTACACAGGGGCCGGGCAATCAGCCCCAGCATTTT. Translated, it gives CASSPRFTQGPGNQPQHF.